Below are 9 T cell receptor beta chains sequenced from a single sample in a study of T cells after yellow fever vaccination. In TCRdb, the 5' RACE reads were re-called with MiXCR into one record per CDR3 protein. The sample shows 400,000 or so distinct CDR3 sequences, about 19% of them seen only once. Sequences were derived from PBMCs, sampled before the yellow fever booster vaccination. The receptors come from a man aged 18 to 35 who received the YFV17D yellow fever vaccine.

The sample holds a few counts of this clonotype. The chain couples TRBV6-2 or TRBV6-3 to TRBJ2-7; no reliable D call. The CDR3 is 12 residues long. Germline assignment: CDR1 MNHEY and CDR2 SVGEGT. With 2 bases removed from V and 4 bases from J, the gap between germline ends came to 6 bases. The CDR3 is CASSYPPYEQYF. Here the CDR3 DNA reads TGTGCCAGCAGTTACCCCCCGTACGAGCAGTACTTC.

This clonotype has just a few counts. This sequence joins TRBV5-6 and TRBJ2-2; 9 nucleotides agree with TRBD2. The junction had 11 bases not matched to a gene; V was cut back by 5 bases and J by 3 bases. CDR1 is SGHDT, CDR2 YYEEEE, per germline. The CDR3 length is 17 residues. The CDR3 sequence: CASSLPGLASHTGELFF. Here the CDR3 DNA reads TGTGCCAGCAGTCTACCGGGACTAGCCTCCCACACCGGGGAGCTGTTTTTT.

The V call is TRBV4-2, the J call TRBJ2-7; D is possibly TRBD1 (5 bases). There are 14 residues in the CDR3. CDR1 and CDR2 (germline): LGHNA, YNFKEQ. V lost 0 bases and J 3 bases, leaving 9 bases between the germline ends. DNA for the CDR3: TGTGCCAGCAGCCAAGAACAGGAGAACTACGAGCAGTACGTC. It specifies CASSQEQENYEQYV.

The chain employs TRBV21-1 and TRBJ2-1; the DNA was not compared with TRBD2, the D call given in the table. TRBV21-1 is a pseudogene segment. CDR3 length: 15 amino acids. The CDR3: CASTQVAGGPDEQFF. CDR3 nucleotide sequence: TGTGCCAGCACTCAAGTAGCGGGGGGGCCAGATGAGCAGTTCTTC.

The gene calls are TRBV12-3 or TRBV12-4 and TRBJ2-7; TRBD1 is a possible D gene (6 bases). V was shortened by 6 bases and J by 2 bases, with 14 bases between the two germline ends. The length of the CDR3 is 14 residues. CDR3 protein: CASRLGGNPYEQYF. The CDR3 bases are TGTGCCAGCAGACTAGGGGGTAATCCCTACGAGCAGTACTTC.

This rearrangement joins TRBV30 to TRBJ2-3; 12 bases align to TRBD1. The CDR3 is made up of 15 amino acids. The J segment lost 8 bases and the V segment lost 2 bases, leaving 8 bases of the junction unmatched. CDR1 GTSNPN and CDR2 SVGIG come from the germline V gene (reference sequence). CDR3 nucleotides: TGTGCCTGGAGTAAAGGGACAGGGGGCAGGTCTACGCAGTATTTT. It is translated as CAWSKGTGGRSTQYF.

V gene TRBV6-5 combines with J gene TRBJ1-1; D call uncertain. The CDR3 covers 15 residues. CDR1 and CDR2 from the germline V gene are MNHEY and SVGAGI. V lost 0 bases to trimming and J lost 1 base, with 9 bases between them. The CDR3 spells CASSYSPSGNTEAFF. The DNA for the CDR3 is TGTGCCAGCAGTTACTCGCCATCCGGGAACACTGAAGCTTTCTTT.

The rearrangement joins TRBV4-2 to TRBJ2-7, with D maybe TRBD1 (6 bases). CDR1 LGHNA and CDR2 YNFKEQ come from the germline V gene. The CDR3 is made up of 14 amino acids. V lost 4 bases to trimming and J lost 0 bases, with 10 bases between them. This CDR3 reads CASSPGHNSYEQYF. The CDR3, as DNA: TGTGCCAGCAGCCCGGGACACAACTCCTACGAGCAGTACTTC.

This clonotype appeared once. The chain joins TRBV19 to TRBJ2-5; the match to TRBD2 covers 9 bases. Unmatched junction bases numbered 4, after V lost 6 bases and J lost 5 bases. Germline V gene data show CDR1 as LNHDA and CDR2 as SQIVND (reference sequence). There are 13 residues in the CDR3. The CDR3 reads CASSAGLAETQYF. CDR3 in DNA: TGTGCCAGTAGCGCCGGACTAGCGGAGACCCAGTACTTC.